The T cell receptor beta chain under discussion was sequenced for a study of blood T cells in healthy people across ages (dated by TCRdb to between 2015 and 2017). Study-level background: Template switching captured roughly one uniquely barcoded TCR beta cDNA molecule per two T cells in model experiments. The study measured age-related changes in TCR beta repertoire diversity using deep sequencing normalized with unique cDNA molecular identifiers. The donors were split into four age groups: young (average around 16 years), middle-aged (more than 35), aged (more than 60) and long-lived (approximately 89). Using the same blood draw, the study looked at two additional independent replicas of 1 million unique cDNA reads for two donors, one aged 18 to 30 and the other aged 80 or older. General study outcomes and caveats: As age increased, observed TCR beta diversity per million T cells dropped in a roughly linear way, and a significant reduction was already evident by age 40. Compared with the aged group, the long-lived group had more naive CD4+ T cells, fewer expanded clones and increased TCR diversity, suggesting age selection. Because profiling used bulk unsorted PBMCs, naive and antigen-experienced compartments could not be compared conclusively. The CMV infection status of donors was not known, potentially confounding age-related changes in expanded clonotypes. Observed TCR beta diversity correlated strongly with the percentage of naive T cells measured by flow cytometry. Estimates of total diversity based on one million sequenced T cells were regarded as lower bounds and as underestimates.

To prepare the library, 5' RACE was applied. These reads were obtained on an Illumina HiSeq 2500. A second 7 to 11 cycle PCR used a sample-barcoded 5' primer and a J-beta primer mix. A unique molecular identifier was introduced onto each TCR beta cDNA molecule by a template-switch 5' adaptor carrying 12 random nucleotides. Each sample yielded at least 2.5 million CDR3-containing paired-end reads. The Mint cDNA synthesis kit, primed by a TRBC-specific oligonucleotide, was used to synthesize first-strand cDNA from all RNA. Following uracil-DNA glycosylase treatment, all cDNA underwent a first 18-cycle PCR with the universal primers M1SS and BC2_uni_R. For the original study's pipeline: For normalization, 1 million high-quality reads, each with a distinct molecular identifier, were randomly selected from each sample. Reads with shared molecular identifiers were discarded instead of being binned into consensus sequences. MiTCR, with a Q25 quality threshold and the strictest error-elimination algorithm, was used for CDR3 identification, clonotype clustering and error correction. A nonparametric unseen species model with Euler transformation was used to estimate lower-bound total TCR beta diversity. TCRdb reran the public reads through fastp at Q25 and MiXCR, keeping productive beta chains. Each CDR3 protein appears once, grouped with its most common genes and DNA. None of the V and J calls come from the authors' own analysis; TCRdb made them. The sample contains roughly 560,000 distinct CDR3 sequences, less than 25% of them found a single time. Around 10% of the sample is held by the ten biggest clonotypes.

Systemically healthy Caucasian individuals from Russia, approximately 39 in total and aged about 6 to 100 years, were included as donors. Each donor gave around 9.8 milliliters of peripheral blood, collected into EDTA-treated Vacutainer tubes. Ficoll-Paque density-gradient centrifugation was used to isolate PBMCs, with at least 6.5 million obtained per sample. Trizol reagent was used to extract total RNA from PBMCs, with at least 5 micrograms per sample. The percentages of naive CD45RAhigh/CD27high T cells were determined by flow cytometry on a PBMC aliquot from every donor. About this clonotype: The specificity of this receptor is unknown. Base qualities were left out, and no much larger clone turns up one base away.

These data also featured in a second study, about T cells of mothers and their children. The second paper further reports: Nine systemically healthy Caucasian individuals served as donors, namely three mothers together with their six children. cDNA synthesis used all of the extracted RNA, with roughly 1.6 ug of RNA in each 15 ul reaction. In the second PCR, the M1S primer introduced both the sample barcodes and 2-4 random nucleotides. Each mother yielded over 10 million TCR beta CDR3 reads and each child roughly 2.9 million reads. TCR recombination output is similarly shaped by thymic selection in related and unrelated pairs, with a minor effect exerted by inherited differences. Normalized repertoire overlap was always slightly but never significantly higher in related than unrelated mother-child pairs. No persistent microchimeric T cell clones were found, with a detection sensitivity of around 100 clones per million clonotypes. To look for features that set related mother-child pairs apart from unrelated individuals, the researchers ran deep NGS to compare the TCR beta repertoires of mothers and children. Mothers averaged about 40 +/- 4 years of age and children averaged roughly 10 +/- 4 years. After adapters were ligated using NEBNext reagents, the libraries underwent 100+100 nt paired-end sequencing on an Illumina HiSeq 2000. To avoid cross-contamination, the mother libraries and the child libraries were prepared a month apart and sequenced in separate runs. Each donor had between about 500,000 and 2,100,000 distinct TCR beta clonotypes identified. Naive TCR beta clonotypes were estimated from low-frequency clonotypes matched to each donor's FACS-determined naive share, without sorting.

The clonotype was recovered from a boy between 10 and 17 years old in good health. Specimen: blood.

The nucleotide sequence is given as TGTGCCAGCAGTGAAAGTCCTCTGGATCAGCCCCAGCATTTT. This encodes CASSESPLDQPQHF. This chain is built from TRBV6-1 and TRBJ1-5; a confident D gene designation cannot be given. The germline V gene sets CDR1 to MNHNS and CDR2 to SASEGT. The V end loses 2 bases and the J end loses 5 bases, and a stretch of 10 bases separates them. There are 14 amino acids in the CDR3, from cysteine to phenylalanine inclusive. The DNA shown is the 42-base CDR3, in frame from base 1.